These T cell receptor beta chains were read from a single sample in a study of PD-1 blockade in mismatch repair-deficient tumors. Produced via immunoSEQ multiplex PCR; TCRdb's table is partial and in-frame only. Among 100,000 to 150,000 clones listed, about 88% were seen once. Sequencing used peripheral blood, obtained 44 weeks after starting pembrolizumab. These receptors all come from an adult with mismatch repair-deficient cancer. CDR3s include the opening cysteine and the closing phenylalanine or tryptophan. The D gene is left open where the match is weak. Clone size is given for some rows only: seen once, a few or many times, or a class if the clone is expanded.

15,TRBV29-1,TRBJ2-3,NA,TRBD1,CSVEPGQGHTDTQYF,TGCAGCGTCGAACCGGGACAGGGGCACACAGATACGCAGTATTTT
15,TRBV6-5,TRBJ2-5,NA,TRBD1,CASSYSGQIQETQYF,TGTGCCAGCAGTTACTCGGGACAGATCCAAGAGACCCAGTACTTC
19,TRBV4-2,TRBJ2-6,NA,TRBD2,CASSQERGLAGVGANVLTF,TGTGCCAGCAGCCAAGAGAGGGGACTAGCGGGAGTTGGGGCCAACGTCCTGACTTTC
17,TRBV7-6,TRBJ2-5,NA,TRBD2,CASSLNGLAVLQETQYF,TGTGCCAGCAGCTTAAATGGTCTAGCGGTCCTCCAAGAGACCCAGTACTTC
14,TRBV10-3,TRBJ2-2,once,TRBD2,CAGGSGTNTGELFF,TGTGCCGGGGGAAGCGGGACGAACACCGGGGAGCTGTTTTTT
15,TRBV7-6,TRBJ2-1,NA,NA,CASSLFRFSYNEQFF,TGTGCCAGCAGCTTATTCCGATTTTCCTACAATGAGCAGTTCTTC
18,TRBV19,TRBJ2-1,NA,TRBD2,CASRAGTSDYLSYNEQFF,TGTGCCAGTAGGGCCGGGACTAGCGATTATCTCTCCTACAATGAGCAGTTCTTC
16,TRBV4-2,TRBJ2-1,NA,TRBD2,CASSHPSGSSYNEQFF,TGTGCCAGCAGCCATCCGAGCGGGAGCTCCTACAATGAGCAGTTCTTC
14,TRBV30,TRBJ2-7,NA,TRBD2,CAWIDRAGPYEQYF,TGTGCCTGGATTGACAGAGCGGGGCCCTACGAGCAGTACTTC
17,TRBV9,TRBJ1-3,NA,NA,CASSVSHTPGSGNTIYF,TGTGCCAGCAGCGTATCACACACTCCGGGCTCTGGAAACACCATATATTTT
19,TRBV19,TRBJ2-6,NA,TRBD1,CASRTGWGQASSGANVLTF,TGTGCCAGTAGAACCGGCTGGGGACAGGCAAGCTCTGGGGCCAACGTCCTGACTTTC
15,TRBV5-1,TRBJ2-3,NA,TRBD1,CASRELDRATDTQYF,TGCGCCAGCAGGGAATTAGACAGGGCCACAGATACGCAGTATTTT
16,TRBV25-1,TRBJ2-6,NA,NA,CASSEYGGSGANVLTF,TGTGCCAGCAGTGAATATGGGGGATCTGGGGCCAACGTCCTGACTTTC
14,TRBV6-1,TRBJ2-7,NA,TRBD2,CASGRLADLYEQYF,TGTGCCAGCGGCCGACTAGCGGACCTCTACGAGCAGTACTTC
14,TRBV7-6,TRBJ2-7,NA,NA,CASSLEVGGHEQYF,TGTGCCAGCAGCTTAGAGGTTGGGGGGCACGAGCAGTACTTC
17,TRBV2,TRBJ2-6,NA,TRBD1,CASRPGQENSGANVLTF,TGTGCCAGCAGGCCCGGACAGGAGAACTCTGGGGCCAACGTCCTGACTTTC
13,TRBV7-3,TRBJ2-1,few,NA,CASSREHDNEQFF,TGTGCCAGCAGCAGAGAACATGACAATGAGCAGTTCTTC
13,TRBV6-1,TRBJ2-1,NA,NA,CATFPGINNEQFF,TGTGCCACATTTCCAGGCATAAACAATGAGCAGTTCTTC
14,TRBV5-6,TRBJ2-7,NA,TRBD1,CASSIDRATYEQYF,TGTGCCAGCAGCATAGACAGGGCCACCTACGAGCAGTACTTC
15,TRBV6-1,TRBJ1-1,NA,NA,CASSKVWGMNTEAFF,TGTGCCAGCAGTAAAGTGTGGGGCATGAACACTGAAGCTTTCTTT
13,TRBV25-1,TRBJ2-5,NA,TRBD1,CATNGIQGETQYF,TGTGCCACCAACGGAATACAGGGGGAGACCCAGTACTTC
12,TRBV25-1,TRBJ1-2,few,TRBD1,CASIGQGDGYTF,TGTGCCAGCATCGGACAGGGGGATGGCTACACCTTC
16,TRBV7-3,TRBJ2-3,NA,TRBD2,CASSPGRSGYTDTQYF,TGTGCCAGCAGCCCCGGGAGGAGCGGATACACAGATACGCAGTATTTT
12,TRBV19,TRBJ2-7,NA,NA,CASRGMTYEQYF,TGTGCCAGTAGGGGGATGACCTACGAGCAGTACTTC
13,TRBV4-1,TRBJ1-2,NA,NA,CASSQGGHDGYTF,TGCGCCAGCAGCCAGGGGGGACACGATGGCTACACCTTC
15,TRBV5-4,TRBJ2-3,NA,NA,CASSPGQSSTDTQYF,TGTGCCAGCAGCCCCGGGCAATCTAGCACAGATACGCAGTATTTT
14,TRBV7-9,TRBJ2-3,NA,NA,CASRPPSPTDTQYF,TGTGCCAGCAGACCACCGAGTCCTACAGATACGCAGTATTTT
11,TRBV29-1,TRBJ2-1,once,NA,CSVDNVNEQFF,TGCAGCGTTGATAATGTCAATGAGCAGTTCTTC
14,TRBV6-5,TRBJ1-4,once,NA,CASTSWGLNEKLFF,TGTGCCAGCACCTCCTGGGGCCTTAATGAAAAACTGTTTTTT
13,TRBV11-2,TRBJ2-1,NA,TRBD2,CASSARLAEEQFF,TGTGCCAGCAGCGCACGACTAGCGGAAGAGCAGTTCTTC
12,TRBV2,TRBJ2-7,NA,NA,CASSEEPYEQYF,TGTGCCAGCAGTGAGGAACCCTACGAGCAGTACTTC
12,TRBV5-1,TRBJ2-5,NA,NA,CASSLGPETQYF,TGCGCCAGCAGTTTAGGGCCGGAGACCCAGTACTTC
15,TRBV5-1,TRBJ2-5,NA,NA,CASSLIGKAGETQYF,TGCGCCAGCAGCTTAATCGGGAAGGCGGGGGAGACCCAGTACTTC
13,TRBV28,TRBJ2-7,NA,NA,CASSPTGEYEQYF,TGTGCCAGCAGCCCGACCGGTGAGTACGAGCAGTACTTC
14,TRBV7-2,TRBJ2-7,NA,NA,CASSLFSSSYEQYF,TGTGCCAGCAGCTTATTTAGTAGCTCCTACGAGCAGTACTTC
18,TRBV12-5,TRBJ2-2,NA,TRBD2,CASGLVRASGISTGELFF,TGTGCTAGTGGTTTGGTACGGGCTAGCGGGATTAGCACCGGGGAGCTGTTTTTT
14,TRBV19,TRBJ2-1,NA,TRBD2,CASSGLAGANEQFF,TGTGCCAGTAGTGGGCTAGCGGGAGCCAATGAGCAGTTCTTC
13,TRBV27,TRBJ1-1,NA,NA,CASSLSVHTEAFF,TGTGCCAGCAGTTTAAGTGTCCACACTGAAGCTTTCTTT
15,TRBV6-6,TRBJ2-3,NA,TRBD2,CASTAGAGGTDTQYF,TGTGCCAGCACCGCCGGAGCGGGAGGGACAGATACGCAGTATTTT
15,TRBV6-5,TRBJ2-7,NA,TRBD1,CASSYGEGQGYEQYF,TGTGCCAGCAGTTACGGCGAGGGACAGGGTTACGAGCAGTACTTC
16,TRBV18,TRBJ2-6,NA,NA,CASSPSTGYGANVLTF,TGTGCCAGCTCACCATCAACAGGGTACGGGGCCAACGTCCTGACTTTC
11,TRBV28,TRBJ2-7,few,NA,CASSLQAEQYF,TGTGCCAGCAGTTTACAGGCCGAGCAGTACTTC
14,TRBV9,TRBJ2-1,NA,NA,CASSEEGQHNEQFF,TGTGCCAGCAGTGAGGAGGGGCAACACAATGAGCAGTTCTTC
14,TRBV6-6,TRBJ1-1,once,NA,CASSYSRHNTEAFF,TGTGCCAGCAGTTACTCGAGGCATAACACTGAAGCTTTCTTT
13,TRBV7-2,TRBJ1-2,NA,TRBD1,CASSQTGNYGYTF,TGTGCCAGCAGCCAGACAGGGAACTATGGCTACACCTTC
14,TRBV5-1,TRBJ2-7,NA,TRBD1,CASSPDRGDYEQYF,TGCGCCAGCAGCCCGGACAGGGGGGACTACGAGCAGTACTTC
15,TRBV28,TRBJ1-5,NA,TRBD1,CASTPGTGGDRAQHF,TGTGCCAGCACCCCTGGGACCGGTGGGGACAGGGCCCAGCATTTT
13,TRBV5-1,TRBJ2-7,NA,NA,CASSLTSSNEQYF,TGCGCCAGCAGCTTGACTAGCTCGAACGAGCAGTACTTC
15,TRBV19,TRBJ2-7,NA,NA,CASSKTGILGGEQYF,TGTGCCAGTAGTAAGACAGGGATCCTCGGGGGCGAGCAGTACTTC
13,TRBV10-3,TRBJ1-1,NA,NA,CATRDTTNTEAFF,TGTGCCACCAGGGACACGACGAACACTGAAGCTTTCTTT
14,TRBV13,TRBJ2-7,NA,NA,CASSLTADSYEQYF,TGTGCCAGCAGCTTGACAGCGGACTCCTACGAGCAGTACTTC
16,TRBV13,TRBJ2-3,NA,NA,CASSLGQGEGTDTQYF,TGTGCCAGCAGCTTAGGGCAGGGCGAGGGCACAGATACGCAGTATTTT
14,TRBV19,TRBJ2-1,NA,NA,CASSIQPGYNEQFF,TGTGCCAGTAGTATTCAACCGGGCTACAATGAGCAGTTCTTC